This T cell receptor (beta chain) stems from a study of OX40 agonist ivuxolimab in advanced cancers. Study-wide results and limits: Still undetermined is the antigen specificity of the expanded peripheral T cells.

As for this clone: What it binds is unknown.

No patient had autoimmune disease or received systemic immunosuppression. The protocol was immunoSEQ multiplex PCR, while the TCRdb copy is restricted to in-frame clones and leaves out a portion. This sample has about 22,000 clones; about four fifths occur once, and the top ten carry 45% to 60%. Trimming shortened V by 4 bases and J by 3 bases, and 6 bases separated the two germline ends. Germline V CDR1 and CDR2: MDHEN, SYDVKM. This CDR3 has 13 amino acids. V and J are TRBV28 and TRBJ2-2; tentative D call: TRBD1 (6 bases). The source is an adult with an advanced solid tumor such as melanoma, head and neck, liver or kidney cancer. Material: CD4+ or CD8+ T cells sorted from blood, obtained in a trial of the OX40 agonist ivuxolimab. The CDR3 DNA sequence: TGTGCCAGCAGTTCAGGGGACACCGGGGAGCTGTTTTTT. It translates to CASSSGDTGELFF.